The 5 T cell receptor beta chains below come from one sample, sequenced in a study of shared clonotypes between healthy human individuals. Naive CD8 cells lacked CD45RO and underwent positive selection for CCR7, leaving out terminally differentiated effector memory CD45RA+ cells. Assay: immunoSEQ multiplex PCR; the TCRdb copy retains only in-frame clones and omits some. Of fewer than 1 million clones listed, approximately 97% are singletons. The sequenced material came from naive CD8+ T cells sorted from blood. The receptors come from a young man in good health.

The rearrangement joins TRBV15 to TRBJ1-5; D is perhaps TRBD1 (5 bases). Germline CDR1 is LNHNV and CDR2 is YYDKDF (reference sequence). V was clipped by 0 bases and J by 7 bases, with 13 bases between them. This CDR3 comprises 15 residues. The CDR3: CATSRDKRGDQPQHF. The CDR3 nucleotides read TGTGCCACCAGCAGAGATAAGCGGGGGGACCAGCCCCAGCATTTT.

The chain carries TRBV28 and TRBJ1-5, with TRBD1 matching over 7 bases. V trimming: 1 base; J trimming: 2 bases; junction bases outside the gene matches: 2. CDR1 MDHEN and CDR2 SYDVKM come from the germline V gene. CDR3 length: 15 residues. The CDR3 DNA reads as TGTGCCAGCAGTTTATACCAGGGGGGCAATCAGCCCCAGCATTTT. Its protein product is CASSLYQGGNQPQHF.

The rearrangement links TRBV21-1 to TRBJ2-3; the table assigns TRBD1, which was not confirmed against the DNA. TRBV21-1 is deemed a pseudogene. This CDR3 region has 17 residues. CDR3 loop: CASSKERQGSPPDTQYF. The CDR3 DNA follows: TGTGCCAGCAGCAAAGAGAGACAGGGGTCGCCCCCAGATACGCAGTATTTT.

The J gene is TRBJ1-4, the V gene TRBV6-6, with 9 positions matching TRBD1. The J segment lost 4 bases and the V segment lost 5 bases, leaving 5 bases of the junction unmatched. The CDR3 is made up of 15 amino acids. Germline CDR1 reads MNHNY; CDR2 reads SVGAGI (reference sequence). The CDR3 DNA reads TGTGCCAGCAGTCAACTGGACAGGGGTAATGAAAAACTGTTTTTT. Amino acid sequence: CASSQLDRGNEKLFF.

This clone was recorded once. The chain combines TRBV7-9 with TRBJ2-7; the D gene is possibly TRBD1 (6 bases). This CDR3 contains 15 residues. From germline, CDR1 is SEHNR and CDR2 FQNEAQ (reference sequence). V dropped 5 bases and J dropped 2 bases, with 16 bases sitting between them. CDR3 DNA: TGTGCCAGCAGCCCGACCCGGGACAATCCCTACGAGCAGTACTTC. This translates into CASSPTRDNPYEQYF.